This TCR beta chain emerged from a study of cytomegalovirus exposure and HLA in healthy donors. Study observations and caveats: It was reported in a later analysis that an Asian-associated ancestry cluster showed fewer N-insertions than the approximately 700-donor mean. Earlier analysis found most TCR beta V segments productive about 87% or about 30% of the time. For most TCR sequences rarity was the rule, although some public TCRs occurred in many donors.

The PCR had 60 Vbeta and 13 Jbeta primers. In the study's own analysis: The count from a later analysis was some 76 million unique TCR beta chains, approximately 9.9 million of them shared. Repertoires were generated with immunoSEQ multiplex PCR, while TCRdb's copy carries only in-frame clones and drops some. V and J calls and clone size follow that table, whereas D and trimming were derived from the DNA. The sample has some 170,000 clones, around 77% seen once. Comments on this clone: Its antigen is not known.

The receptor was derived from a woman between 25 and 40 years old in good health and CMV-seronegative. Sample: PBMCs.

The CDR3 region has the DNA TGTGCCTGGTCTCCCGGGACAGTTTCCTACGAGCAGTACTTC. Translation gives CAWSPGTVSYEQYF. This chain links TRBV30 with TRBJ2-7, with 7 bases that match TRBD1. CDR3 length: 14 amino acids. J gave up 1 base and V 5 bases, and 8 bases lay outside the gene matches. CDR1 and CDR2 (germline): GTSNPN, SVGIG (reference sequence).